This is a list of T cell receptor beta chains from one sample in a study of CD8+CD57+ T cells in acquired aplastic anemia. TCRdb itself ran the reads through MiXCR, one entry per CDR3 protein. Counted here are 150,000 to 160,000 distinct CDR3 sequences, about 52% occurring once; the ten biggest clones make up 10% to 15%. Input material: sorted CD4+, CD8+, or CD8+CD57+ T cells (not recorded which) from PBMCs. The receptors come from a human donor with aplastic anemia. Each CDR3 is given with its conserved first and last residue. Each record gives: J gene, D gene, V gene, clone size, CDR3 DNA, CDR3 protein. A D gene is named only where the DNA matches it firmly. The size of a clone is reported for some rows only, either as once, few or many, or as a class for expanded clones.

TRBJ1-6,TRBD1,TRBV18,-,TGTGCCAGCTCCCAGGACAGGCCGAGCTATAATTCACCCCTCCACTTT,CASSQDRPSYNSPLHF
TRBJ2-3,-,TRBV5-4,-,TGTGCCAGCAGCTTGCATCAAGACAACGCAGATACGCAGTATTTT,CASSLHQDNADTQYF
TRBJ1-6,-,TRBV27,-,TGTGCCAGCAGTTTATCTCAGAGAAATTCACCCCCCCACTTT,CASSLSQRNSPPHF
TRBJ1-1,-,TRBV20-1,-,TGCAGTGCTAAAGCCCCGAACACTGAAGCTTTCTTT,CSAKAPNTEAFF
TRBJ2-7,-,TRBV5-6,many,TGTGCCAGCAGTCTCGGAGGGAGAACCCCAGGCGAGCAGTACTTC,CASSLGGRTPGEQYF
TRBJ2-1,-,TRBV12-3/TRBV12-4,few,TGTGCCAGCAGTTTGACTAACAATGAGCAGTTCTTC,CASSLTNNEQFF
TRBJ2-7,-,TRBV11-2,-,TGTGCCAGCAGCTTAGGCAGCCGCTCCTACGAGCAGTACTTC,CASSLGSRSYEQYF
TRBJ2-3,-,TRBV6-2/TRBV6-3,-,TGTGCCAGCAAACCGGAGGGCACAGATACGCAGTATTTT,CASKPEGTDTQYF
TRBJ1-5,-,TRBV2,-,TGTGCCAGCAGTGGTCGGGGGATCAATCAGCCCCAGCATTTT,CASSGRGINQPQHF
TRBJ1-6,-,TRBV19,few,TGTGCCAGTAGTATGGAGGACATCTCACCCCTCCACTTT,CASSMEDISPLHF
TRBJ2-7,-,TRBV7-9,-,TGTGCCAGCAGCTTAGCGTTGGGGGACGAGCAGTACTTC,CASSLALGDEQYF
TRBJ2-1,TRBD2,TRBV15,-,TGTGCCACCAGCAGCAGGCGGGGGGGGAGGGATGAGCAGTTCTTC,CATSSRRGGRDEQFF
TRBJ2-7,-,TRBV9,many,TGTGCCAGCAGCGTCGACCCGGGGGCCGCTAACTACGAGCAGTACTTC,CASSVDPGAANYEQYF
TRBJ2-7,-,TRBV15,-,TGTGCCACCAGCAGCCAAGGCGAGGGCGAGCAGTACTTC,CATSSQGEGEQYF
TRBJ1-4,TRBD1,TRBV24-1,few,TGTGCCACCAGTGGGGACAGGGGTGAAAAACTGTTTTTT,CATSGDRGEKLFF
TRBJ1-1,TRBD1,TRBV19,many,TGTGCCAGTAGTATAGGGGCAGGGGGGAACACTGAAGCTTTCTTT,CASSIGAGGNTEAFF
TRBJ1-2,-,TRBV10-3,-,TGTGCCAGCAGTCCAGGTCCTAACTATGGCTACACCTTC,CASSPGPNYGYTF
TRBJ1-2,-,TRBV19,many,TGTGCCAGTAGTATCCCACGGACGCCTAACTATGGCTACACCTTC,CASSIPRTPNYGYTF
TRBJ2-3,TRBD2,TRBV9,many,TGTGCCAGCAGCCTTCGAGCGGGGGGGCCGGTTGATACGCAGTATTTT,CASSLRAGGPVDTQYF
TRBJ2-7,-,TRBV7-2,-,TGTGCCAGCAGCTTAGCGGGTGGACAGCTCCCGGGCTACGAGCAGTACTTC,CASSLAGGQLPGYEQYF
TRBJ2-7,TRBD1,TRBV7-6,-,TGTGCCAGCAGCAAAGGGACAGGGGACCACGAGCAGTACTTC,CASSKGTGDHEQYF
TRBJ1-6,-,TRBV25-1,-,TGTGCCAGCAGTGAACTCGGGGGGCTATATTCACCCCTCCACTTT,CASSELGGLYSPLHF
TRBJ2-3,-,TRBV11-1,-,TGTGCCAGCAGCTTGAGCGGGCAGGATGGGGGCACAGATACGCAGTATTTT,CASSLSGQDGGTDTQYF
TRBJ2-3,-,TRBV27,-,TGTGCCAGCAGTTTATATGGGGAGTCAGATACGCAGTATTTT,CASSLYGESDTQYF
TRBJ2-1,TRBD1,TRBV20-1,-,TGCAGTGCTCTTACCGGACAGGGTTACAATGAGCAGTTCTTC,CSALTGQGYNEQFF
TRBJ2-2,TRBD2,TRBV7-9,-,TGTGCCAGCAGCTTAACCCCGGGAGGCACCGGGGAGCTGTTTTTT,CASSLTPGGTGELFF
TRBJ2-1,-,TRBV6-5,many,TGTGCCAGCAGATACAGTCGCGGCAATGAGCAGTTCTTC,CASRYSRGNEQFF
TRBJ2-2,-,TRBV6-4,many,TGTGCCAGCAGTTCCCGGACGGACACCGGGGAGCTGTTTTTT,CASSSRTDTGELFF
TRBJ2-5,TRBD1,TRBV10-3,-,TGTGCCACCAGGACAGGGGGGGAGGAGACCCAGTACTTC,CATRTGGEETQYF
TRBJ2-7,-,TRBV12-3/TRBV12-4,-,TGTGCCAGCAGTCTGAACCCCAGCTCCTACGAGCAGTACTTC,CASSLNPSSYEQYF
TRBJ1-1,TRBD1,TRBV20-1,once,TGCAGTGCTAGTCCGCACAGGGGTGGCACTGAAGCTTTCTTT,CSASPHRGGTEAFF
TRBJ1-1,TRBD1,TRBV5-1,-,TGCGCCAGCAGCTTGGCTACAGGGGCATGGGATACTGAAGCTTTCTTT,CASSLATGAWDTEAFF
TRBJ2-2,-,TRBV7-9,many,TGTGCCAGCAGCGGGGTGAACACCGGGGAGCTGTTTTTT,CASSGVNTGELFF
TRBJ2-7,TRBD1,TRBV10-3,-,TGTGCCATCAGTGGGGACAGGGACTCCTACGAGCAGTACTTC,CAISGDRDSYEQYF
TRBJ2-2,-,TRBV13,many,TGTGCCAGCAGCTTAGTGGGGCACGGGGAGCTGTTTTTT,CASSLVGHGELFF
TRBJ2-7,-,TRBV29-1,few,TGCAGCGTAAGGAGGGGGAGGGCCTACGAGCAGTACTTC,CSVRRGRAYEQYF
TRBJ1-1,-,TRBV11-2,-,TGTGCCAGCAGCTTAGTTGTGGGGAGGGCGAACACTGAAGCTTTCTTT,CASSLVVGRANTEAFF
TRBJ2-3,TRBD2,TRBV7-2,once,TGTGCCAGCAGCGTTTTTGCGGGGGGCGATACGCAGTATTTT,CASSVFAGGDTQYF
TRBJ2-7,TRBD1,TRBV2,once,TGTGCCAGCCCCGGGACAGGTAGGGGCTACGAGCAGTACTTC,CASPGTGRGYEQYF
TRBJ2-7,TRBD1,TRBV20-1,-,TGCAGTGCTAGAGGGGGGGACAGGGTATACGAGCAGTACTTC,CSARGGDRVYEQYF
TRBJ1-1,-,TRBV20-1,-,TGCAGTGCTAGGGGGCTGGGACGGGACACTGGAGCTTTCTTT,CSARGLGRDTGAFF
TRBJ1-2,-,TRBV7-6,many,TGTGCCAGCAGCTCGGGCCCCCAAGGGGGCTACACCTTC,CASSSGPQGGYTF
TRBJ2-4,-,TRBV6-5,-,TGTGCCAGCAGTTTGTGGAAGGGAGCAACGAACATTCAGTACTTC,CASSLWKGATNIQYF
TRBJ1-6,-,TRBV19,-,TGTGCCAGTAGTATCGTACAGGGAAATTCACCCCTCCACTTT,CASSIVQGNSPLHF
TRBJ2-7,TRBD2,TRBV27,many,TGTGCCAGCAGTCCCCGAGCGGGGAGGAACGAGCAGTACTTC,CASSPRAGRNEQYF
TRBJ2-7,-,TRBV7-8,-,TGTGCCAGCAGCTTAGGGTTCTACGAGCAGTGCTTC,CASSLGFYEQCF
TRBJ1-2,-,TRBV2,-,TGTGCCAGCAGTGAAGCTCGGCCTAATAACTATGGCTACACCTTC,CASSEARPNNYGYTF
TRBJ1-1,-,TRBV11-1,few,TGTGCCAGCCCCTTACCCGGTGCTCCTCCGTGGTCCGAAGCTTTCTTT,CASPLPGAPPWSEAFF
TRBJ1-6,-,TRBV13,-,TGTGCCAGCAGCTTGGTCAGGGAGGGTTCACCCCTCCACTTT,CASSLVREGSPLHF
TRBJ1-2,-,TRBV4-1,many,TGCGCCAGCAGCCAAGAATCAGGGGACGGGGGCTACACCTTC,CASSQESGDGGYTF
TRBJ2-2,-,TRBV29-1,-,TGTAGCGCTAGTACAGGGACCGCCGGGGAGCTGTTTTTT,CSASTGTAGELFF
TRBJ1-1,-,TRBV7-9,-,TGTGCCAGCAGTCTAGAGGGGACAGCTTTCTTT,CASSLEGTAFF
TRBJ2-7,-,TRBV20-1,many,TGCAGTGCTACGAAACAGGGAAGTAATATCTACGAGCAGTACTTC,CSATKQGSNIYEQYF